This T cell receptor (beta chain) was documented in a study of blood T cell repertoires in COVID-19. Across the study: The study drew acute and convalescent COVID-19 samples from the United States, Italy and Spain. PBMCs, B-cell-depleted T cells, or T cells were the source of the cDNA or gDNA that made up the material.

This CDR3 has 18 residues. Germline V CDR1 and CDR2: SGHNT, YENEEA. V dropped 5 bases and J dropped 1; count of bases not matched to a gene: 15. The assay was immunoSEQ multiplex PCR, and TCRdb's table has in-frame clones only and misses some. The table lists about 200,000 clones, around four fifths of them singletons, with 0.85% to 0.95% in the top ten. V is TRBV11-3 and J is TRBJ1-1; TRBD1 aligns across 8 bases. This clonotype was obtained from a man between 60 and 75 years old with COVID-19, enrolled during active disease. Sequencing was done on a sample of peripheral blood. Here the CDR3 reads CASSRGLQGDLGNTEAFF. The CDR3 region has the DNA TGTGCCAGCAGCCGGGGGTTACAGGGGGATTTGGGGAACACTGAAGCTTTCTTT.